Listed here is a single T cell receptor (beta chain). Recovered participants had two consecutive negative NP/OP PCR tests, healthcare professional clearance, or symptom resolution. Germline CDR1 and CDR2: SNHLY and FYNNEI. The CDR3 loop spans 14 amino acids. V shed 7 bases, J shed 4 bases, and the junction held 6 bases outside the gene matches. This record belongs to a study of blood T cell repertoires in COVID-19. Study as a whole: The cDNA or gDNA used as material had been derived from T cells, B-cell-depleted T cells, or PBMCs.

How the authors handled the data: Estimated nucleated cell counts came from reference gene primer amplification. This table comes from immunoSEQ multiplex PCR, and its TCRdb copy is limited to in-frame clones, with some not included. That table is the source of V, J and clone size, and D and trimming were worked out from the DNA. The sample lists about 220,000 clones; approximately 90% were seen once. The rearrangement links TRBV2 to TRBJ2-3; 9 bases map to TRBD2. Source material: PBMCs or T cells enriched from blood (not recorded which). This clonotype originated in a woman under 40 who had recovered from COVID-19. For the CDR3, the DNA is TGTGCCAGCAAAACTAGCGGGTCTGCAGATACGCAGTATTTT. Its protein product is CASKTSGSADTQYF.